Below are 16 T cell receptor beta chains sequenced from a single sample in a study of brain T cells in children with intractable seizures. The data were produced by immunoSEQ multiplex PCR, yet TCRdb's version contains in-frame clones alone and is incomplete. This sample has under 400,000 clones, with roughly 92% found just once. Time point noted: blood from clinic visit 5 months post-surgery; TSC patient then seizure free. The sample in question was peripheral blood, obtained approximately 5 months after surgery. These receptors all come from a boy less than two years old with tuberous sclerosis and intractable seizures.

V gene TRBV30 combines with J gene TRBJ2-5; TRBD1 aligns across 8 bases. With V trimmed by 2 bases and J by 5 bases, 1 base remained unmatched. The CDR3 consists of 12 residues. The V gene's germline CDR1 is GTSNPN and CDR2 SVGIG (reference sequence). CDR3 protein: CAWSTGGETQYF. CDR3 in DNA: TGTGCCTGGAGTACAGGGGGGGAGACCCAGTACTTC.

This clone was seen just once. The chain recombines TRBV9 with TRBJ2-1; D unresolved. V lost 4 bases to trimming and J lost 5 bases, with 10 bases between them. The CDR3 runs 13 residues. The germline V gene has CDR1 SGDLS and CDR2 YYNGEE. CDR3 DNA: TGTGCCAGCAGCACCACCCCCCACAATGAGCAGTTCTTC. It encodes CASSTTPHNEQFF.

The J gene is TRBJ2-2, the V gene TRBV2; the D is unclear. V was pared by 3 bases and J by 3 bases, with 2 bases between. The length of the CDR3 is 12 residues. Germline V gene data show CDR1 as SNHLY and CDR2 as FYNNEI. The CDR3 sequence is CASSDYTGELFF. The CDR3 DNA reads as TGTGCCAGCAGTGATTACACCGGGGAGCTGTTTTTT. The variable domain in full, completed from reference TRBV2 and TRBJ2-2, reads EPEVTQTPSHQVTQMGQEVILRCVPISNHLYFYWYRQILGQKVEFLVSFYNNEISEKSEIFDDQFSVERPDGSNFTLKIRSTKLEDSAMYFCASSDYTGELFFGEGSRLTVL.

The chain carries TRBV6-1 and TRBJ2-3, with D unresolved. The germline V and J ends were trimmed by 2 bases and 0 bases, with 12 bases remaining between them. This CDR3 has 16 residues. Germline lookup yields CDR1 MNHNS and CDR2 SASEGT. CDR3 in DNA: TGTGCCAGCAGTGAATGGCCGGGTGCTAGCACAGATACGCAGTATTTT. Amino acids: CASSEWPGASTDTQYF.

The chain joins TRBV6-2 or TRBV6-3 to TRBJ1-5; unclear D gene. Trimming took off 3 bases at V and 0 bases at J, with 6 bases between the two ends. There are 14 residues in the CDR3. Germline V CDR1 and CDR2: MNHEY, SVGEGT. CDR3 region: CASSYQSSNQPQHF. CDR3 DNA sequence: TGTGCCAGCAGTTATCAAAGTAGCAATCAGCCCCAGCATTTT.

This rearrangement joins TRBV6-5 to TRBJ2-4, with 8 bases matching TRBD1. The CDR3 consists of 15 residues. Germline V lookup: CDR1 MNHEY, CDR2 SVGAGI. Trimming at V came to 5 bases and at J to 15 bases, leaving 18 bases not matched to a gene. This chain's CDR3 is CASSITTGERFGGYF. CDR3 DNA sequence: TGTGCCAGCAGTATTACGACAGGGGAGAGATTCGGTGGGTACTTC.

The rearrangement uses TRBV3-1 (or the pseudogene TRBV3-2) and TRBJ1-4; D remains unclear. There are 12 residues in the CDR3. CDR1 and CDR2 from the germline V gene are LGHDT and YNNKEL (reference sequence). V was clipped by 2 bases and J by 3 bases, with 1 base between them. The CDR3 spells CASSQSNEKLFF. In DNA form, the CDR3 reads TGTGCCAGCAGCCAATCTAATGAAAAACTGTTTTTT.

V usage is TRBV5-6 and J usage is TRBJ1-6; 11 bases align to TRBD1. Germline V CDR1 and CDR2: SGHDT, YYEEEE. V gave up 1 base and J gave up 10 bases; unmatched junction bases: 4. This CDR3 region has 15 residues. The CDR3 spells CASSLRDRGYSPLHF. The CDR3 region has the DNA TGTGCCAGCAGCTTGAGGGACAGGGGGTACTCACCCCTCCACTTT.

V is TRBV2 and J is TRBJ2-1; D call uncertain. This CDR3 spans 14 amino acids. V was trimmed by 4 bases and J by 8 bases, leaving 15 bases between them. Germline assignment: CDR1 SNHLY and CDR2 FYNNEI. The DNA for the CDR3 is TGTGCCAGCAGTGTAAGTATGGCTGTCGATGAGCAGTTCTTC. Amino acid sequence: CASSVSMAVDEQFF.

The rearrangement links TRBV7-9 to TRBJ2-2; D perhaps matches TRBD2 (7 bases). The germline V gene encodes CDR1 SEHNR and CDR2 FQNEAQ (reference sequence). This CDR3 has 16 residues. Trimming pared 5 bases from V and 4 bases from J, leaving 17 bases between. The CDR3 is CASSPPRGAVTGELFF. The CDR3 bases are TGTGCCAGCAGCCCCCCTCGGGGGGCCGTCACCGGGGAGCTGTTTTTT.

V gene TRBV11-2 combines with J gene TRBJ2-6, with D possibly being TRBD1 (5 bases). This CDR3 is 15 amino acids long. Trimming shortened V by 6 bases and J by 1 base, and 10 bases separated the two germline ends. The V gene's germline CDR1 is SGHAT and CDR2 FQNNGV. The CDR3 nucleotides read TGTGCCAGCAGTCCACAGGCATCTGGGGCCAACGTCCTGACTTTC. Protein product: CASSPQASGANVLTF.

The chain uses TRBV4-1 and TRBJ1-2; possibly TRBD1 for D (5 bases). Germline CDR1 is MGHRA and CDR2 is YSYEKL. Trimming removed 0 bases at V and 8 bases at J, with 13 bases between. The CDR3 extends over 14 amino acids. CDR3 nucleotide sequence: TGCGCCAGCAGCCAAGATAAGGGGAGGGGCGGCTACACCTTC. The encoded protein is CASSQDKGRGGYTF.

DNA of the CDR3: TGCAGCGTTGCCGGGGCCGGGGAGCTGTTTTTT. Encoded protein: CSVAGAGELFF. The V call is TRBV29-1, the J call TRBJ2-2; the D gene is possibly TRBD2 (5 bases). Trimming took 4 bases from V and 6 from J, leaving 6 bases between them. The CDR3 runs to 11 residues. CDR1 is SQVTM and CDR2 is ANQGSEA in the germline V gene.

To note about this clone: Other nucleotide sequences in the sample specify the same CDR3. The chain uses TRBV6-5 and TRBJ1-4, with D possibly TRBD1 on 6 matching bases. The V gene's germline CDR1 is MNHEY and CDR2 SVGAGI. V was clipped by 0 bases and J by 7 bases, with 12 bases between them. CDR3 length: 15 amino acids. The CDR3 coding sequence is TGTGCCAGCAGTTACTCCAGGGGATTAGGTGAAAAACTGTTTTTT. Translation gives CASSYSRGLGEKLFF.

As to this clone: Different DNA sequences within this sample yield the same CDR3. V gene TRBV7-9 combines with J gene TRBJ2-1, with D unresolved. The CDR3 sequence is 13 residues long. The V gene lost 1 base and the J gene lost 1 base, with 2 bases spanning the gap. CDR1 is SEHNR and CDR2 is FQNEAQ in the germline V gene (reference sequence). The chain's CDR3 is CASSLGSYNEQFF. The CDR3 nucleotides read TGTGCCAGCAGCTTAGGTTCCTACAATGAGCAGTTCTTC. The full variable domain, in which reference TRBV7-9 and TRBJ2-1 provide the parts outside the CDR3, is DTGVSQNPRHKITKRGQNVTFRCDPISEHNRLYWYRQTLGQGPEFLTYFQNEAQLEKSRLLSDRFSAERPKGSFSTLEIQRTEQGDSAMYLCASSLGSYNEQFFGPGTRLTVL.

This rearrangement joins TRBV13 to TRBJ1-1; no firm D call. The germline V gene has CDR1 PRHDT and CDR2 FYEKMQ (reference sequence). CDR3 length: 17 amino acids. The germline V and J ends were trimmed by 0 bases and 5 bases, with 19 bases remaining between them. The CDR3 region is CASSLGQAVFSGTEAFF. CDR3 sequence (DNA): TGTGCCAGCAGCTTAGGTCAAGCGGTGTTTTCGGGTACTGAAGCTTTCTTT. Full variable domain (outside the CDR3, taken from reference TRBV13 and TRBJ1-1): AAGVIQSPRHLIKEKRETATLKCYPIPRHDTVYWYQQGPGQDPQFLISFYEKMQSDKGSIPDRFSAQQFSDYHSELNMSSLELGDSALYFCASSLGQAVFSGTEAFFGQGTRLTVV.